The source of this TCR beta chain is a study of a mutant IDH1 vaccine in newly diagnosed glioma. The wider study: The patients received vaccinations eight times, in weeks 1, 3, 5, 7, 11, 15, 19 and 23. Earlier therapy was either radiotherapy, temozolomide, or both, and most got both. Patients got their first vaccination 4-6 weeks after radiotherapy alone, or with temozolomide cycles.

Worth noting for this clone: The antigen is unknown.

Assay used: immunoSEQ multiplex PCR; TCRdb lists only in-frame clones, some missing. The repertoire includes around 66,000 clones, about 80% of them detected once, and approximately 6% sits in the top ten. Time point denoted: week 11, during vaccination. Doses of 300 ug of mutant IDH1 20-mer peptide were given with topical imiquimod. The origin of this receptor is a man in his forties or fifties with glioma. Material: PBMCs, obtained from a glioma patient whose treatment included an IDH1 peptide vaccine.

The CDR3 loop reads CAWSVLGGYTF. CDR3 nucleotides: TGTGCCTGGAGTGTATTAGGTGGCTACACCTTC. This chain uses TRBV30 with TRBJ1-2; D gene ambiguous. CDR3 length equals 11 residues. The V end was cut by 0 bases, the J end by 7 bases, with 6 bases between. The V gene's germline CDR1 is GTSNPN and CDR2 SVGIG (reference sequence).